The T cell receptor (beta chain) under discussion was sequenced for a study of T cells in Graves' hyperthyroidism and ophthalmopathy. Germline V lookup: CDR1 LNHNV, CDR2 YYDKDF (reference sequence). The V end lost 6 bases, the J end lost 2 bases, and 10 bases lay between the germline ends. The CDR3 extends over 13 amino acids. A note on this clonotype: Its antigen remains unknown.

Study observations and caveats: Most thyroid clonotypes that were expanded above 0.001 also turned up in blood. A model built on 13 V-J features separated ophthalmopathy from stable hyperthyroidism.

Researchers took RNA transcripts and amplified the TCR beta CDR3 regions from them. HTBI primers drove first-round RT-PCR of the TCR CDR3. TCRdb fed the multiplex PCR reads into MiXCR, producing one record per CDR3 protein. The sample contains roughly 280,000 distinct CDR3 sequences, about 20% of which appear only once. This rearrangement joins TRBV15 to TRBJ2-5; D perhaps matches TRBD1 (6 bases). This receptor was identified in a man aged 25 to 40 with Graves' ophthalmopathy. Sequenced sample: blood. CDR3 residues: CATRGGRQETQYF. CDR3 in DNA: TGTGCCACCAGAGGGGGTAGACAAGAGACCCAGTACTTC.